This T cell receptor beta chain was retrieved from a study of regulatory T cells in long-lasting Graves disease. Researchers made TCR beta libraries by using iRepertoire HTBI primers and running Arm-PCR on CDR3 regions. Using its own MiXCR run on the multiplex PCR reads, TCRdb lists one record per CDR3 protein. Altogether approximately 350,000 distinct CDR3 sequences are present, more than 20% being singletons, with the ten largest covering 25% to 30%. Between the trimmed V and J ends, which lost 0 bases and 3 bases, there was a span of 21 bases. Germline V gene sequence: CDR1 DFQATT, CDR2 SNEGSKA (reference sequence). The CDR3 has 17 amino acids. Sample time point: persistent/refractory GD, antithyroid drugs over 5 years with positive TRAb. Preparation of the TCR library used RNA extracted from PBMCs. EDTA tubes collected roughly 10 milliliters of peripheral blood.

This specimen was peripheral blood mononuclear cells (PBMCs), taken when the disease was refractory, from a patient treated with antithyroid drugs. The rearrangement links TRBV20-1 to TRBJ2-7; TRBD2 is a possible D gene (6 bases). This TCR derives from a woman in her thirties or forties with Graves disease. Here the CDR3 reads CSARDTGAKHGGYEQYF. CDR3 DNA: TGCAGTGCTAGAGATACCGGGGCCAAACACGGGGGCTACGAGCAGTACTTC.